The 13 T cell receptor beta chains given below trace back to one sample, sequenced in a study of blood T cell repertoires in COVID-19. TCRdb's table, derived via immunoSEQ multiplex PCR, lists solely in-frame clones and lacks some. The table lists 150,000 to 200,000 clones, roughly 80% of them singletons. The sequenced sample consisted of peripheral blood. These receptors were obtained from a woman in her 70s with acute or convalescent COVID-19.

This rearrangement joins TRBV5-5 to TRBJ1-4; 8 nucleotides line up with TRBD1. This CDR3 has 14 residues. Germline CDR1 and CDR2: SGHKS and YYEKEE (reference sequence). Germline trimming cut 2 bases from V and 7 bases from J; bases unmatched to any gene: 4. The CDR3 DNA is TGTGCCAGCAGCTTCAGGGGGCAAGGTGAAAAACTGTTTTTT. Translation: CASSFRGQGEKLFF.

The chain joins TRBV28 to TRBJ1-5, with 7 bases that match TRBD1. Germline V gene data show CDR1 as MDHEN and CDR2 as SYDVKM. The V gene end was trimmed by 5 bases and the J gene end by 0 bases; junction bases not matched to a gene: 7. The CDR3 contains 16 residues. CDR3 in amino acids: CASSLVQGISNQPQHF. As DNA, the CDR3 is TGTGCCAGCAGTCTCGTACAGGGGATTAGCAATCAGCCCCAGCATTTT.

This clone is a singleton in its sample. The CDR3 DNA reads as TGCGCCAGCAGTGAGAGCGGGAGTTTCGAGCAGTACTTC. Translated, it gives CASSESGSFEQYF. This sequence joins TRBV10-1 and TRBJ2-7; 8 nucleotides line up with TRBD2. The CDR3 is made up of 13 amino acids. Germline assignment: CDR1 WNHNN and CDR2 SYGVQD (reference sequence). The trim removed 2 bases at V and 6 bases at J, leaving 3 bases unmatched.

The CDR3 DNA is TGCGCCAGCAGAGGGCTAGCGGGTGCCGCCCAAGAGACCCAGTACTTC. Its protein is CASRGLAGAAQETQYF. This rearrangement joins TRBV5-1 to TRBJ2-5; the match to TRBD2 covers 8 bases. The J segment lost 1 base and the V segment lost 5 bases, leaving 10 bases of the junction unmatched. The CDR3 spans 16 residues. Germline CDR1 is SGHRS and CDR2 is YFSETQ.

The genes are TRBV5-8 and TRBJ2-1; D is possibly TRBD2 (5 bases). The V end was cut by 4 bases, the J end by 2 bases, with 16 bases between. CDR1 and CDR2 from the germline V gene are SGHTS and YDEGEE. The CDR3 has 16 residues. CDR3 sequence (DNA): TGTGCCAGCAGCCCCCGGCCACTAGGAGCCTACAATGAGCAGTTCTTC. This gives the protein CASSPRPLGAYNEQFF.

V and J are TRBV6-5 and TRBJ1-5; TRBD1 might be the D (5 bases). Germline CDR1 and CDR2: MNHEY and SVGAGI. Trimming removed 7 bases from V and 0 bases from J, with 13 bases in between. CDR3 length: 15 amino acids. CDR3 bases: TGTGCCAGCACCCCCTACAGGCTTAGCAATCAGCCCCAGCATTTT. It translates to CASTPYRLSNQPQHF.

The chain is built from TRBV3-1 (or the pseudogene TRBV3-2) and TRBJ2-2, with 11 nucleotides matching TRBD1. With V trimmed by 3 bases and J by 7 bases, 4 bases remained unmatched. The CDR3 consists of 15 residues. CDR1 and CDR2 from the germline V gene are LGHDT and YNNKEL (reference sequence). The CDR3 DNA is TGTGCCAGCAGCCAGGGGACAGGGGGGATCGGGGAGCTGTTTTTT. Translated: CASSQGTGGIGELFF.

The V call is TRBV7-9, the J call TRBJ1-5; D unclear. Germline V gene data show CDR1 as SEHNR and CDR2 as FQNEAQ (reference sequence). The ends were cut back, 3 bases at V and 11 bases at J, with 17 bases in the middle. The CDR3 contains 14 residues. The CDR3 DNA reads as TGTGCCAGCAGCTTTTTATCCCGCGTAGATACCCAGCATTTT. This sequence encodes CASSFLSRVDTQHF.

The chain links TRBV4-1 to TRBJ2-7; the D gene is possibly TRBD1 (6 bases). In germline, CDR1 is MGHRA, CDR2 YSYEKL. The ends were cut back, 1 base at V and 3 bases at J, with 16 bases in the middle. CDR3 length: 16 residues. This chain's CDR3 is CASSQASQGKGYEQYF. The CDR3 DNA follows: TGCGCCAGCAGCCAAGCGTCCCAGGGGAAGGGCTACGAGCAGTACTTC.

This clone was counted a single time. This chain connects TRBV14 to TRBJ1-6; 7 bases line up with TRBD1. V shed 1 base and J 6 bases; nucleotides not matched to a gene: 3. CDR1 is SGHDN and CDR2 is FVKESK in the germline V gene. The length of the CDR3 is 15 residues. The CDR3 DNA follows: TGTGCCAGCAGCCAAGTCAACAGGGGTAATTCACCCCTCCACTTT. This sequence encodes CASSQVNRGNSPLHF. Supplemented by reference TRBV14 and TRBJ1-6, the full variable domain reads EAGVTQFPSHSVIEKGQTVTLRCDPISGHDNLYWYRRVMGKEIKFLLHFVKESKQDESGMPNNRFLAERTGGTYSTLKVQPAELEDSGVYFCASSQVNRGNSPLHFGNGTRLTVT.

The chain couples TRBV7-2 to TRBJ2-2; 8 bases line up with TRBD2. V trimming: 5 bases; J trimming: 1 base; junction bases outside the gene matches: 6. In germline, CDR1 is SGHTA, CDR2 FQGNSA. There are 16 residues in the CDR3. CDR3 nucleotides: TGTGCCAGCAGCAAAATCGCGGGAGGGAACACCGGGGAGCTGTTTTTT. Protein product: CASSKIAGGNTGELFF.

The rearrangement links TRBV30 to TRBJ2-3; D is undetermined. V lost 0 bases to trimming and J lost 7 bases, with 14 bases between them. The CDR3 has 14 amino acids. Looked up from germline, CDR1 is GTSNPN and CDR2 is SVGIG (reference sequence). DNA of the CDR3: TGTGCCTGGAGTGTTTCGCAGGCCCCCAATACGCAGTATTTT. This codes for CAWSVSQAPNTQYF.

The gene calls are TRBV7-6 and TRBJ1-3; D remains unclear. CDR3 size: 16 residues. Germline CDR1 and CDR2: SGHVS and FNYEAQ. Trimming removed 2 bases from V and 2 bases from J, with 13 bases in between. CDR3: CASSLSSVGAGNTIYF. The CDR3 coding sequence is TGTGCCAGCAGCTTATCATCCGTGGGAGCTGGAAACACCATATATTTT.